The text below deals with one T cell receptor beta chain. What it binds is not known. Treatment specified: roughly 10-day PBMC culture with coronavirus spike peptide pools or control peptides (ViraFEST assay). CD4+ T cells that had been cultured provided DNA sequenced with the Oncomine TCR Beta short-read assay. The source of extracted genomic DNA was cultured CD4+ T cells. TCRdb called the PCR reads again in MiXCR, with one record for every CDR3 protein. The data hold around 25,000 distinct CDR3 sequences, with approximately 39% observed a single time. The data derive from a study of vaccination and CD4 T cells after COVID-19. Study as a whole: Eight to ten convalescent patients had mild and one had severe PCR-confirmed SARS-CoV-2 disease.

CDR1 is ENHRY and CDR2 is SYGVKD in the germline V gene. The CDR3 covers 14 residues. V dropped 4 bases and J dropped 0 bases, with 7 bases sitting between them. Input material: CD4+ T cells from blood, cultured in vitro. The source is a human donor who had recovered from COVID-19. This sequence joins TRBV10-3 and TRBJ1-3; D call uncertain. The CDR3 sequence: CAISAESSGNTIYF. Written as DNA, the CDR3 is TGTGCCATCAGTGCGGAAAGCTCTGGAAACACCATATATTTT.